This T cell receptor (beta chain) was captured in a study of OX40 agonist ivuxolimab in advanced cancers. The overall study: Every patient in dose escalation had hepatocellular carcinoma, melanoma, renal cell or head and neck cancer.

TCRdb's table, derived via immunoSEQ multiplex PCR, lists solely in-frame clones and lacks some. The table has 4,500 to 6,500 clones, 71% seen once. About this clone itself: Its specificity is not known.

There are 14 residues in the CDR3. Germline assignment: CDR1 MNHEY and CDR2 SMNVEV (reference sequence). Deletions cut 6 bases from V and 6 bases from J, with 15 bases between. Study-wide results and limits: At 0.1 to 3.0 mg/kg, CD4+ and CD8+ blood T cells expanded clonally by week 6. No determination was made of the antigen specificity of the expanded peripheral T cells. Mean expanded clone counts were higher in CD8+ than CD4+ T cells.

V and J are TRBV27 and TRBJ2-1, with D possibly called TRBD1 or TRBD2 (6 bases each). The input for sequencing was CD4+ or CD8+ T cells sorted from blood, taken in a trial of the OX40 agonist ivuxolimab. The TCR comes from an adult with an advanced solid tumor such as melanoma, head and neck, liver or kidney cancer. The CDR3 here is CASRNREVSNEQFF. CDR3 in DNA: TGTGCCAGCAGGAACAGGGAGGTGAGCAATGAGCAGTTCTTC.